This T cell receptor (beta chain) was sequenced during a study of CD8+ T cells in alopecia areata. Study details: Among treated patients, severity was scored by affected scalp area percentage. General observations from the study: The study found that many expanded lesional clones persisted in scalp and blood during tofacitinib.

This sample's treatment: oral pan-JAK inhibitor, 5-10 mg twice daily. The authors sorted CD4+ and CD8+ T cells from PBMCs. Germline CDR1 reads DFQATT; CDR2 reads SNEGSKA (reference sequence). This CDR3 contains 11 residues. V lost 4 bases and J 6 bases, leaving 7 bases between the germline ends. A note on this clone: Its target is not known. Other nucleotide sequences from this sample produce the same CDR3.

Extraction and reverse transcription of RNA yielded cDNA as the sequencing template. Clones were sequenced by immunoSEQ multiplex PCR, and TCRdb holds only the in-frame ones, with some missing. Seen here are fewer than 250,000 clones, approximately 67% observed once, and the top ten hold about 1.3%. Sequencing used CD4+ T cells sorted from blood, obtained at approximately week 50, from a patient treated with tofacitinib. The chain uses TRBV20-1 and TRBJ2-1; weak D call: TRBD2 (6 bases). The sequence came from a human donor with alopecia areata. CDR3 protein: CSATTSNEQFF. The CDR3 coding sequence is TGCAGTGCTACGACTAGCAATGAGCAGTTCTTC.